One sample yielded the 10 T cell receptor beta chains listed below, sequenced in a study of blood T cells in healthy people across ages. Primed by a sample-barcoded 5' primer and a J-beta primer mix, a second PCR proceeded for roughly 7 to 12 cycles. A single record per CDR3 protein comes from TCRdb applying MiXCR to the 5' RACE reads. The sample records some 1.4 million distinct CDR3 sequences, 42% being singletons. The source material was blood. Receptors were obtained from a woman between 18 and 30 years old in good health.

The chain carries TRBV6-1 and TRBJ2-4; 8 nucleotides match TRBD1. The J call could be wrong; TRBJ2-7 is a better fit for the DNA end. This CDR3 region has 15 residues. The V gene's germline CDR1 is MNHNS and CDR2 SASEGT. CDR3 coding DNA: TGTGCCAGCAGTGTGGCGGGACAGGTAACCTACGAGCAGTACTTC. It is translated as CASSVAGQVTYEQYF.

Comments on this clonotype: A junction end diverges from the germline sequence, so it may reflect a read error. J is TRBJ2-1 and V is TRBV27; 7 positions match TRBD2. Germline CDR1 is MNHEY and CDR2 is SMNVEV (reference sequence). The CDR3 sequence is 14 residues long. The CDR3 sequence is CAGSSGGSLIEQFF. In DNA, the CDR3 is TGTGCCGGCAGTTCAGGCGGGAGCTTAATTGAGCAGTTCTTC.

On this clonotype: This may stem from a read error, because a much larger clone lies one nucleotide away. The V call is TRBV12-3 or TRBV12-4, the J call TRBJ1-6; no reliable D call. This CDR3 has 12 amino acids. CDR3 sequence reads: CANSRDGSPLHF. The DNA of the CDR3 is TGTGCCAACAGTCGCGATGGCTCACCCCTCCACTTT.

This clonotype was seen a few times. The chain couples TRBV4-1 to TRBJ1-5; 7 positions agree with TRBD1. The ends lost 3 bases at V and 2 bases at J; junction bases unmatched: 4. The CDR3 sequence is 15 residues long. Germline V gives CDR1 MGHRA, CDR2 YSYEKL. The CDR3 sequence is CASSQWTGGNQPQHF. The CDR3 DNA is TGCGCCAGCAGCCAGTGGACAGGTGGCAATCAGCCCCAGCATTTT.

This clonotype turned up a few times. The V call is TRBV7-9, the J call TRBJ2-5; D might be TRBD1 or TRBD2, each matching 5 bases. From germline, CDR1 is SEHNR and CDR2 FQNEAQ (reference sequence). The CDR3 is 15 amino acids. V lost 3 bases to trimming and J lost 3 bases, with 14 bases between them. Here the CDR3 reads CASSFDGAPEETQYF. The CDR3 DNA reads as TGTGCCAGCAGCTTCGACGGGGCTCCCGAAGAGACCCAGTACTTC.

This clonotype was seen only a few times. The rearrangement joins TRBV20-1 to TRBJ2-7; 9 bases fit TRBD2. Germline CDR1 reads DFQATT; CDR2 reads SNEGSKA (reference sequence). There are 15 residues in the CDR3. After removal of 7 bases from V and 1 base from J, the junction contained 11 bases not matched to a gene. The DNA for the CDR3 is TGCAGTGGGTGGAGCGGGGGGCACGTATCCTACGAGCAGTACTTC. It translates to CSGWSGGHVSYEQYF.

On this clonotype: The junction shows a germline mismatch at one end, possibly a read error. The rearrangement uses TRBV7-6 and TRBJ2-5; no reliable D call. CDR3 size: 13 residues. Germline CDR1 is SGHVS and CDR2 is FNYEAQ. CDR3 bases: TGTGCAAGCAGCCCGCACAACGGGGAGACCCAGTACTTC. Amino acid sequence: CASSPHNGETQYF.

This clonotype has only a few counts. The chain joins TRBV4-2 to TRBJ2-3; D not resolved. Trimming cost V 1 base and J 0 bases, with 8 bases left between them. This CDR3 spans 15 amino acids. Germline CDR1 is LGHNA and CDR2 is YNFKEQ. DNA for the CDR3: TGTGCCAGCAGCCAAGTTGGAGATAGCACAGATACGCAGTATTTT. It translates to CASSQVGDSTDTQYF.

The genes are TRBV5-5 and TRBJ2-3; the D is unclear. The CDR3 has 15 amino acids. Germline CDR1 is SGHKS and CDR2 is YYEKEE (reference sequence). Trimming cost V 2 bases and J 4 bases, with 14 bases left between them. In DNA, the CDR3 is TGTGCCAGCAGCTTCGGAGACCCTCACCCAGATACGCAGTATTTT. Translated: CASSFGDPHPDTQYF.

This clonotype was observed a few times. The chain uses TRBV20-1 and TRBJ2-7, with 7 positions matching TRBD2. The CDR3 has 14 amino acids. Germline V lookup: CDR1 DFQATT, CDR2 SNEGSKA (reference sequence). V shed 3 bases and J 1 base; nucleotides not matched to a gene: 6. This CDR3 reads CSARKKAGSYEQYF. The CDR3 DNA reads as TGCAGTGCTAGGAAAAAAGCGGGATCCTACGAGCAGTACTTC.